This paragraph covers one T cell receptor (beta chain) sequence. Libraries were prepared by immunoSEQ multiplex PCR; TCRdb keeps only in-frame clonotypes and omits some of them. This table holds under 200,000 clones, roughly nine tenths found once. This entry is derived from a study of blood T cell repertoires in COVID-19. With V trimmed by 0 bases and J by 6 bases, 4 bases remained unmatched. The length of the CDR3 is 15 residues. The germline V gene encodes CDR1 SGHTA and CDR2 FQGNSA. Sequenced sample: peripheral blood. V is TRBV7-2 and J is TRBJ2-2; 7 bases line up with TRBD2. The TCR was taken from a woman in her 70s with acute or convalescent COVID-19. This CDR3 is CASSLALAGAGELFF. DNA for the CDR3: TGTGCCAGCAGCTTAGCGCTGGCGGGAGCCGGGGAGCTGTTTTTT.